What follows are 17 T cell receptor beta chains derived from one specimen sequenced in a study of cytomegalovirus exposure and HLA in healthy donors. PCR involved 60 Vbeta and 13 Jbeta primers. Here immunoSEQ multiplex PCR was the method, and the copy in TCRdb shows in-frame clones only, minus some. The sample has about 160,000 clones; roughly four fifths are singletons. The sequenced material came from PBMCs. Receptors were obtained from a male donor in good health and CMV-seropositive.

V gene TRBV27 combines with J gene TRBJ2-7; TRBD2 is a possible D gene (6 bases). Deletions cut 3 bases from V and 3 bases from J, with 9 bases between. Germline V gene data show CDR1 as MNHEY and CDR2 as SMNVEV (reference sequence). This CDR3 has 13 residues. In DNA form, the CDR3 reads TGTGCCAGCAGTTTCCGGGAGAACTACGAGCAGTACTTC. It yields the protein CASSFRENYEQYF.

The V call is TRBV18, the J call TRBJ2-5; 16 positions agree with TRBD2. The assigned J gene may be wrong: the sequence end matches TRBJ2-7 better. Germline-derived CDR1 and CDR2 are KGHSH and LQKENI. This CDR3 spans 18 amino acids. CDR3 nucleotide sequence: TGTGCCAGCTCCCTAACTTCCGGGACTAGCGGGAGGGCCTACGAGCAGTACTTC. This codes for CASSLTSGTSGRAYEQYF.

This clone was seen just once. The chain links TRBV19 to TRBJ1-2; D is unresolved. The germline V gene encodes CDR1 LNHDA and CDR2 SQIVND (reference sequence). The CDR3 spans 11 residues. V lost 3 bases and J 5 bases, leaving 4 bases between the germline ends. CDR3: CASSIGYGYTF. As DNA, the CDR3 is TGTGCCAGTAGTATCGGGTATGGCTACACCTTC.

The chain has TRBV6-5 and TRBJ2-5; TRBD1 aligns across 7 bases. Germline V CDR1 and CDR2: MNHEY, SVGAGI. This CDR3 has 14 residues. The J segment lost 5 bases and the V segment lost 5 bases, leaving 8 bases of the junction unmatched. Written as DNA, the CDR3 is TGTGCCAGCAGTCCACAGGGGTTGCGGGAGACCCAGTACTTC. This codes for CASSPQGLRETQYF.

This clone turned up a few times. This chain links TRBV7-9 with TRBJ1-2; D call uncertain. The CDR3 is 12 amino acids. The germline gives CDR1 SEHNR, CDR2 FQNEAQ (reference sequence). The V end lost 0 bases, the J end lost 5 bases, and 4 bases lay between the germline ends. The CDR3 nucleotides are TGTGCCAGCAGCTTAGCGAGGTATGGCTACACCTTC. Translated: CASSLARYGYTF.

CDR3 sequence reads: CASTYRELHNQPQHF. Written as DNA, the CDR3 is TGTGCCAGCACCTACAGGGAACTCCACAATCAGCCCCAGCATTTT. The V gene is TRBV28, the J gene TRBJ1-5; D perhaps matches TRBD1 (6 bases). CDR1 is MDHEN and CDR2 is SYDVKM in the germline V gene. The CDR3 loop spans 15 amino acids. Trimming removed 7 bases at V and 3 bases at J, with 16 bases between. The full variable domain, its missing parts supplied by reference TRBV28 and TRBJ1-5, is DVKVTQSSRYLVKRTGEKVFLECVQDMDHENMFWYRQDPGLGLRLIYFSYDVKMKEKGDIPEGYSVSREKKERFSLILESASTNQTSMYLCASTYRELHNQPQHFGDGTRLSIL.

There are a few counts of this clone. The CDR3 DNA reads TGTGCCTGGAGTGAAAGGGAGGTATCACCCCTCCACTTT. Translating gives CAWSEREVSPLHF. This chain connects TRBV30 to TRBJ1-6, with D unresolved. In germline, CDR1 is GTSNPN, CDR2 SVGIG (reference sequence). This CDR3 region has 13 residues. Trimming stripped 1 base from V and 10 bases from J, with 11 bases between.

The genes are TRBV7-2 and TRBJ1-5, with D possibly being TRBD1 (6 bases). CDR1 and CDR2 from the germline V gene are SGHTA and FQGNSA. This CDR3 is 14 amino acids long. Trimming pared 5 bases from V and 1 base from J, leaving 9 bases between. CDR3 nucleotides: TGTGCCAGCAGCCCCAGGGGCAGCAATCAGCCCCAGCATTTT. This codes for CASSPRGSNQPQHF.

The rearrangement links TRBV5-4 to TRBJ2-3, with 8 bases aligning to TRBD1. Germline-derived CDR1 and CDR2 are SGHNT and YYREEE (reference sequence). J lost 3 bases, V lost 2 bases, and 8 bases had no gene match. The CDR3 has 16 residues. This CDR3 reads CASSLGQGVGTDTQYF. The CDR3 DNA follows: TGTGCCAGCAGCTTAGGACAGGGAGTGGGAACAGATACGCAGTATTTT.

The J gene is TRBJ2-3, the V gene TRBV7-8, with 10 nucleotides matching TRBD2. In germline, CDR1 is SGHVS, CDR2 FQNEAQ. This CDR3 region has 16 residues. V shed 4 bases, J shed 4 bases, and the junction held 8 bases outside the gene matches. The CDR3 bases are TGTGCCAGCAGCTCGCTCGCTAGCGGGAGAGCAGATACGCAGTATTTT. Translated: CASSSLASGRADTQYF.

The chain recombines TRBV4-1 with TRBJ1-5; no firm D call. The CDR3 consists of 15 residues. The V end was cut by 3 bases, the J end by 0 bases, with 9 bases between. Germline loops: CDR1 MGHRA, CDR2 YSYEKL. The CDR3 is CASSQGANSNQPQHF. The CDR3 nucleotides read TGCGCCAGCAGCCAGGGAGCTAATAGCAATCAGCCCCAGCATTTT.

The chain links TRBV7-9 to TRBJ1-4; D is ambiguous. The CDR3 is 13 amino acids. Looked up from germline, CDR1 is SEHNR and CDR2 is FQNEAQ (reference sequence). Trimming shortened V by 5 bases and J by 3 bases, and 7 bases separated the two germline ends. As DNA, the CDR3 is TGTGCCAGCAGCCGCGGGGCTAATGAAAAACTGTTTTTT. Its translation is CASSRGANEKLFF.

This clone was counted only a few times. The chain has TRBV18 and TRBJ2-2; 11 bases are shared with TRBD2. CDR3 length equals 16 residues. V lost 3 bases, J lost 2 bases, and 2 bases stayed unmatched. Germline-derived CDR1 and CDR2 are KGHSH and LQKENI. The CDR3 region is CASSPLAGGNTGELFF. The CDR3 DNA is TGTGCCAGCTCACCTCTAGCGGGGGGAAACACCGGGGAGCTGTTTTTT. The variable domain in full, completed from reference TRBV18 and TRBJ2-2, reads NAGVMQNPRHLVRRRGQEARLRCSPMKGHSHVYWYRQLPEEGLKFMVYLQKENIIDESGMPKERFSAEFPKEGPSILRIQQVVRGDSAAYFCASSPLAGGNTGELFFGEGSRLTVL.

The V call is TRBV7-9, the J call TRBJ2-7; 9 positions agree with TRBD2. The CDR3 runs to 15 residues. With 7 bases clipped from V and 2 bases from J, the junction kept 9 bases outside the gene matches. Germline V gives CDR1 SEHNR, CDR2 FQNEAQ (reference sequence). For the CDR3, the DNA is TGTGCCAGCACCTCCCCGACTAGCGGCACCTACGAGCAGTACTTC. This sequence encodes CASTSPTSGTYEQYF.

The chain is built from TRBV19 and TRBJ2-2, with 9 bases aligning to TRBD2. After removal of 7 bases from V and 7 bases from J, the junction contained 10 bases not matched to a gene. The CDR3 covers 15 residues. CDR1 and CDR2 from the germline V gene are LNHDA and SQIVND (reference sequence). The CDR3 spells CASMGLAGLNGELFF. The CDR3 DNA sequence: TGTGCCAGTATGGGGCTAGCGGGATTGAACGGGGAGCTGTTTTTT. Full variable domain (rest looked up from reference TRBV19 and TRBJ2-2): DGGITQSPKYLFRKEGQNVTLSCEQNLNHDAMYWYRQDPGQGLRLIYYSQIVNDFQKGDIAEGYSVSREKKESFPLTVTSAQKNPTAFYLCASMGLAGLNGELFFGEGSRLTVL.

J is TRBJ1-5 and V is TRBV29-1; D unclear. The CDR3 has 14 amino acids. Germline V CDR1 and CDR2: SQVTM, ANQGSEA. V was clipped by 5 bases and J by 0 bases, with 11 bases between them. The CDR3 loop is CSVREGHSNQPQHF. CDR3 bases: TGCAGCGTTCGAGAGGGCCATAGCAATCAGCCCCAGCATTTT.

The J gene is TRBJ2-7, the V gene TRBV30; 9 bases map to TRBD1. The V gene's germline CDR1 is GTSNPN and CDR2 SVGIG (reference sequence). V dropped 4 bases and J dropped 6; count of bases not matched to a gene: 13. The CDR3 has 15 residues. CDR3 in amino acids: CAWTRTDRGASEQYF. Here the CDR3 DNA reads TGTGCCTGGACTAGGACCGACAGGGGGGCCAGCGAGCAGTACTTC.